The TCR beta chain described here comes from a study of CD8+ T cells in alopecia areata. RNA extraction and reverse transcription yielded cDNA as sequencing template. The method was immunoSEQ multiplex PCR; TCRdb's version includes in-frame clones alone and lacks a portion of them. Among about 94,000 clones listed, just over 70% were seen once. This clone has more than one count but fewer than ten. Treatment noted: oral pan-JAK inhibitor, 5-10 mg twice daily. The sequence was obtained from a human donor with alopecia areata. The source material was CD8+ T cells sorted from blood, sampled at week 44, from a patient treated with tofacitinib.

CDR3 region: CASSIRTSKYNEQFF. CDR3 sequence (DNA): TGTGCCAGTAGTATCCGGACTAGCAAATACAATGAGCAGTTCTTC. The chain combines TRBV19 with TRBJ2-1, with TRBD2 matching 8 bases. V dropped 3 bases and J dropped 4; count of bases not matched to a gene: 5. The CDR3 is 15 amino acids. Per the germline V gene, CDR1 is LNHDA and CDR2 is SQIVND (reference sequence).